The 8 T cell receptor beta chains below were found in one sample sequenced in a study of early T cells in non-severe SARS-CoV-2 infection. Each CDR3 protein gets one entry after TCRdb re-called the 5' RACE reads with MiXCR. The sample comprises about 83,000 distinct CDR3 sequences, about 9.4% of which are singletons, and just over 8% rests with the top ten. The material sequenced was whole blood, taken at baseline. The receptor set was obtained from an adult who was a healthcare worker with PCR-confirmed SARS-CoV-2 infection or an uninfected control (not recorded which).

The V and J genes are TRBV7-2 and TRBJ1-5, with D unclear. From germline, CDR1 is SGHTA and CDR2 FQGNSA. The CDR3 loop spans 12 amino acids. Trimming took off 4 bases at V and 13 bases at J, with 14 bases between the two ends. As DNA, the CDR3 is TGTGCCAGCAGCTCCACGACAAGCCTACAGCATTTT. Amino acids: CASSSTTSLQHF.

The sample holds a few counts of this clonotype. The CDR3 DNA follows: TGTGCCAGCAGTAGGCGACTAGCGGGAGTGGTTGAACAGTACTTC. Translated: CASSRRLAGVVEQYF. V gene TRBV6-5 combines with J gene TRBJ2-7; 12 nucleotides align to TRBD2. In germline, CDR1 is MNHEY, CDR2 SVGAGI. This CDR3 has 15 residues. V was clipped by 5 bases and J by 10 bases; unmatched bases: 12.

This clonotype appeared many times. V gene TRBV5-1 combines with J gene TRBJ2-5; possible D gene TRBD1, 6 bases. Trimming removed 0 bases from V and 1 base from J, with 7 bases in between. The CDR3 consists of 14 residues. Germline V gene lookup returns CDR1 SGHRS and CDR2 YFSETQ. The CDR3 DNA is TGCGCCAGCAGCTTGGAGGACAGCCAAGAGACCCAGTACTTC. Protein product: CASSLEDSQETQYF.

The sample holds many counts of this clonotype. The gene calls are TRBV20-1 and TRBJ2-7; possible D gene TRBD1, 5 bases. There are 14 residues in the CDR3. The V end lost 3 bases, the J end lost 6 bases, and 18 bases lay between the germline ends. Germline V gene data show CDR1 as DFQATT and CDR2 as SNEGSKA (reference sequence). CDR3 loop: CSASSKGVLGEQYF. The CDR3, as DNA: TGCAGTGCTAGTAGTAAAGGGGTTCTGGGCGAGCAGTACTTC.

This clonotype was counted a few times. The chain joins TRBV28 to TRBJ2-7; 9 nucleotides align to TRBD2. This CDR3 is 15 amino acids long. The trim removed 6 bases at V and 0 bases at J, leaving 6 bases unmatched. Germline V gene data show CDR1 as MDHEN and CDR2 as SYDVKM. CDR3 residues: CASSPTSGGSYEQYF. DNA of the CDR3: TGTGCCAGCAGCCCGACTAGCGGAGGCTCCTACGAGCAGTACTTC.

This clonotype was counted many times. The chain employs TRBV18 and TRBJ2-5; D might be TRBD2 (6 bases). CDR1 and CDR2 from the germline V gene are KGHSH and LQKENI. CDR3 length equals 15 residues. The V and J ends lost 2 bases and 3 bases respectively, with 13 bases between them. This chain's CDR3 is CASSPNGGDKETQYF. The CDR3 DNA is TGTGCCAGCTCACCAAACGGAGGGGATAAAGAGACCCAGTACTTC.

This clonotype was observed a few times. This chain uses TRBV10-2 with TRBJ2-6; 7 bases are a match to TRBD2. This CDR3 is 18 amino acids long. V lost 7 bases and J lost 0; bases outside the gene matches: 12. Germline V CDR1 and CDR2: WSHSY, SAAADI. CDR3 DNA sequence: TGCGCCAGCATGGGGTGGGGCGGGAGCCACTCTGGGGCCAACGTCCTGACTTTC. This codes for CASMGWGGSHSGANVLTF.

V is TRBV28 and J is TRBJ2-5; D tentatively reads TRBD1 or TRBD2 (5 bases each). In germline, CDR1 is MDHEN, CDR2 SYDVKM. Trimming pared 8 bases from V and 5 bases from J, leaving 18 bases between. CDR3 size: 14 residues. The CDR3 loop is CASLGPSATETQYF. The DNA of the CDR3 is TGTGCCAGCTTGGGACCGTCGGCGACGGAGACCCAGTACTTC.